This TCR beta chain stems from a study of T cell responses to AZD1222 COVID-19 vaccine. The repertoire was sequenced with immunoSEQ multiplex PCR; TCRdb's copy has only in-frame clones and lacks some. The sample carries some 150,000 clones, around 84% recorded once. The ends were cut back, 0 bases at V and 0 bases at J, with 10 bases in the middle. The V gene's germline CDR1 is SGDLS and CDR2 YYNGEE. This CDR3 has 16 amino acids. This TCR was recovered from an adult who received the AZD1222 COVID-19 vaccine. This chain uses TRBV9 with TRBJ1-3; D is unresolved. This material consisted of peripheral blood, taken 28 days after the second AZD1222 dose. The CDR3 reads CASSVGRIISGNTIYF. The CDR3, as DNA: TGTGCCAGCAGCGTAGGCAGGATCATCTCTGGAAACACCATATATTTT. The variable domain in full, completed from reference TRBV9 and TRBJ1-3, reads DSGVTQTPKHLITATGQRVTLRCSPRSGDLSVYWYQQSLDQGLQFLIQYYNGEERAKGNILERFSAQQFPDLHSELNLSSLELGDSALYFCASSVGRIISGNTIYFGEGSWLTVV.